Shown below are 9 T cell receptor beta chains from a single sample sequenced in a study of regulatory T cells in long-lasting Graves disease. TCR beta libraries were built with iRepertoire HTBI primers and Arm-PCR of CDR3 regions. TCRdb re-called the multiplex PCR reads with MiXCR, one entry per CDR3 protein. This table holds hundreds of thousands of distinct CDR3 sequences, approximately 15% found once. Time point described: newly diagnosed GD, antithyroid drugs for less than 3 months. The TCR library was made from RNA that had been extracted from PBMCs in TRIzol. These data were also reused for a study on T cells in Graves' hyperthyroidism and ophthalmopathy.

Sequenced here: peripheral blood mononuclear cells (PBMCs), sampled at new diagnosis, from a patient treated with antithyroid drugs. The origin of the receptors is a woman in her 30s with Graves disease.

This clonotype was seen ten or more times. V gene TRBV6-1 combines with J gene TRBJ1-5, with a weak D call TRBD1 (6 bases). CDR3 size: 14 residues. Germline V gene lookup returns CDR1 MNHNS and CDR2 SASEGT. With 6 bases removed from V and 5 bases from J, the gap between germline ends came to 14 bases. CDR3 residues: CASRVRGGYQPQHF. In DNA, the CDR3 is TGTGCCAGCAGGGTCAGGGGAGGATATCAGCCCCAGCATTTT.

The chain recombines TRBV7-6 with TRBJ2-5; no definite D call. Germline assignment: CDR1 SGHVS and CDR2 FNYEAQ. V lost 1 base, J lost 1 base, and 10 bases lay in between. The CDR3 covers 15 residues. This chain's CDR3 is CASSLGWGSQETQYF. The DNA of the CDR3 is TGTGCCAGCAGCTTAGGTTGGGGATCCCAAGAGACCCAGTACTTC.

A few counts support this clonotype. V and J are TRBV20-1 and TRBJ2-3, with D tentatively TRBD2 (6 bases). CDR3 size: 16 residues. V lost 3 bases, J lost 6 bases, and 22 bases lay in between. Per the germline V gene, CDR1 is DFQATT and CDR2 is SNEGSKA (reference sequence). The CDR3 DNA is TGCAGTGCTAGGGCAGGGCATCTAGCGAACCCCGATACGCAGTATTTT. It specifies CSARAGHLANPDTQYF.

The J gene is TRBJ2-3, the V gene TRBV12-3 or TRBV12-4, with D perhaps matching TRBD2 (6 bases). CDR3 length: 14 residues. V lost 3 bases, J lost 1 base, and 8 bases lay in between. CDR3 coding DNA: TGTGCCAGCAGTTTTAGCGGTCGCACAGATACGCAGTATTTT. Amino acids: CASSFSGRTDTQYF.

There are a few counts of this clonotype. The chain uses TRBV5-1 and TRBJ2-5, with 7 bases aligning to TRBD1. Germline CDR1 reads SGHRS; CDR2 reads YFSETQ. V lost 7 bases to trimming and J lost 3 bases; unmatched junction nucleotides: 9. There are 14 residues in the CDR3. CDR3 protein: CASGRQGAEETQYF. Written as DNA, the CDR3 is TGCGCCAGCGGGAGACAGGGCGCTGAAGAGACCCAGTACTTC.

This chain joins TRBV3-1 and TRBJ1-1; D call uncertain. Trimming cost V 0 bases and J 0 bases, with 11 bases left between them. The CDR3 is 16 residues long. The germline CDR1 and CDR2 sequences are LGHDT and YNNKEL (reference sequence). The CDR3 region has the DNA TGTGCCAGCAGCCAAGACGGCCTTGGGCTGAACACTGAAGCTTTCTTT. Its translation is CASSQDGLGLNTEAFF.

This clonotype was counted many times. The J gene is TRBJ1-4, the V gene TRBV3-1; D remains unclear. Trimming took 5 bases from V and 8 from J, leaving 9 bases between them. The CDR3 spans 12 residues. Germline V gives CDR1 LGHDT, CDR2 YNNKEL (reference sequence). CDR3: CASSSLGEKLFF. The CDR3 DNA reads as TGTGCCAGCAGCTCCCTTGGGGAAAAACTGTTTTTT. Full variable domain (outside the CDR3, taken from reference TRBV3-1 and TRBJ1-4): DTAVSQTPKYLVTQMGNDKSIKCEQNLGHDTMYWYKQDSKKFLKIMFSYNNKELIINETVPNRFSPKSPDKAHLNLHINSLELGDSAVYFCASSSLGEKLFFGSGTQLSVL.

This clonotype was recorded many times. V gene TRBV7-9 combines with J gene TRBJ2-2; 7 nucleotides line up with TRBD1. The J segment lost 3 bases and the V segment lost 11 bases, leaving 12 bases of the junction unmatched. Germline V gene lookup returns CDR1 SEHNR and CDR2 FQNEAQ (reference sequence). This CDR3 is 15 amino acids long. CDR3: CASPPGQLDTGELFF. The CDR3, as DNA: TGTGCCTCACCTCCGGGACAGTTGGACACCGGGGAGCTGTTTTTT.

This clonotype was counted ten times or more. The junction does not match germline at one end; this may be a read error. The rearrangement joins TRBV5-1 to TRBJ1-5, with D possibly matching TRBD1 (5 bases). This CDR3 region has 16 residues. Looked up from germline, CDR1 is SGHRS and CDR2 is YFSETQ. CDR3 in amino acids: CASSLGGMGPGQPQHF. For the CDR3, the DNA is TGTGCCAGCAGCTTGGGGGGGATGGGGCCAGGACAGCCCCAGCATTTT.